The T cell receptor (beta chain) under discussion was sequenced for a study of technical replicates of blood from several donors. Method: immunoSEQ multiplex PCR; TCRdb's copy keeps in-frame clones and lacks some. The sample includes about 78,000 clones, roughly 93% seen only once; the top ten take less than 0.5%. Germline values: CDR1 MNHEY, CDR2 SVGAGI. Trimming removed 4 bases at V and 3 bases at J, with 10 bases between. The CDR3 spans 14 residues. The chain recombines TRBV6-5 with TRBJ2-1, with a weak D call TRBD2 (6 bases). The sequenced sample consisted of T cells isolated from PBMCs. This clonotype was sampled from a human donor in good health. The CDR3 protein is CASSWGTGYNEQFF. In DNA form, the CDR3 reads TGTGCCAGCAGTTGGGGGACTGGCTACAATGAGCAGTTCTTC.